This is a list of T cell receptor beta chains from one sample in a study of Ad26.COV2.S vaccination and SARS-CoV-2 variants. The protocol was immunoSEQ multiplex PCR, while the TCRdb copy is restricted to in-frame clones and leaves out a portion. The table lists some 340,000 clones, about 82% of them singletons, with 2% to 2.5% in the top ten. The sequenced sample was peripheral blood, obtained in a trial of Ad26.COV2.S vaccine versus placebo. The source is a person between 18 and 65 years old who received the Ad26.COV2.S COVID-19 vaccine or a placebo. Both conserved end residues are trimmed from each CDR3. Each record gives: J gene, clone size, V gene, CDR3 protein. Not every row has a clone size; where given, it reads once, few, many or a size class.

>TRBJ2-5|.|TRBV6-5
ASSSISAQY
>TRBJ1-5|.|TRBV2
ASTPEAGDQPQH
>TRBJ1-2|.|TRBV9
ASNRPLSSYGYT
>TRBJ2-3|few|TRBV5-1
ASSLELAGLTDTQY
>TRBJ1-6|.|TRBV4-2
ASSSEGGGLNSPLH
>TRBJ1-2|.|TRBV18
ASSPGGASGYT
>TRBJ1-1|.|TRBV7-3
ASSSTPGYTEAF
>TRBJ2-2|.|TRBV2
ASIKTGGELF
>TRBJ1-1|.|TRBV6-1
ASSDLGFMNTEAF
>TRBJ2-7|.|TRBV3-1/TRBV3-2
ASSHGATEQY
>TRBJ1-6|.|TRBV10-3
AISDDRGGNSPLH
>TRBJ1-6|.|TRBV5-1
ASSLRSDSPLH
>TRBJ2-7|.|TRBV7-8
ASSLRDSSFYEQY
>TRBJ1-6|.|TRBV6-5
ASSSLQGGKTPLH
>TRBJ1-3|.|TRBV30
AWTGTGYSGNTIY
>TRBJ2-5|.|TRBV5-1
ASSFPQETQY
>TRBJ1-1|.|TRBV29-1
SVGFGGSTEAF
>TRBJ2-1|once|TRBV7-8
ASSLAVLSYNEQF
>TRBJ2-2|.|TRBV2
ASEGRTGELF
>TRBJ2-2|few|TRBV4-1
ASSQGQGRRTGELF
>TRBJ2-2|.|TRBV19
ASQQPTSSGFGLF
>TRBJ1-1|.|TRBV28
ATGPGDLNTEAF
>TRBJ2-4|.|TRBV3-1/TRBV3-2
ASSQETGRDIQY
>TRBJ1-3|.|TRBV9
ASSVVDSPGNTIY
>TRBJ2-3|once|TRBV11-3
ASSLDYSGGYTDTQY
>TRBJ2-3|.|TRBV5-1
ASSLAPSGGPRGSLDTQY
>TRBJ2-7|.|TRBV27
ASSYSSTGAEQY
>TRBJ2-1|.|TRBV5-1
ASSPTSGGGYEQF
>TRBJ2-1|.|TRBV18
ASSPPRGVSYNEQF
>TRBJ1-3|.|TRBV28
ASSLYPYSGGSGNTIY
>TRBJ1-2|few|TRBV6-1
ASSESGRAGRGYT
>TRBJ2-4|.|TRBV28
ASSWTGGGNIQY
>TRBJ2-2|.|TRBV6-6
ASSPLAGQNTGELF
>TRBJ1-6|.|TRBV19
ASSGNNSPLH
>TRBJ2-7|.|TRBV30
AWSVGELRYEQY
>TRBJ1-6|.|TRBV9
ASSVEGQYSPLH
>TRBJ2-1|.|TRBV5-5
ASRPAGYNEQF
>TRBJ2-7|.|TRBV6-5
ATKGASYEQY
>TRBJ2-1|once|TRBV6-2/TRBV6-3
ASSYSSGQIYNEQF
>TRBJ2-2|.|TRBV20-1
SASLRSNTGELF
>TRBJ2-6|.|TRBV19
ASTRSGGRANVLT
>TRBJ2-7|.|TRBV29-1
SVQGLNSYEQY
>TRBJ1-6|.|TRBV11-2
ASSLVGYNSPLH